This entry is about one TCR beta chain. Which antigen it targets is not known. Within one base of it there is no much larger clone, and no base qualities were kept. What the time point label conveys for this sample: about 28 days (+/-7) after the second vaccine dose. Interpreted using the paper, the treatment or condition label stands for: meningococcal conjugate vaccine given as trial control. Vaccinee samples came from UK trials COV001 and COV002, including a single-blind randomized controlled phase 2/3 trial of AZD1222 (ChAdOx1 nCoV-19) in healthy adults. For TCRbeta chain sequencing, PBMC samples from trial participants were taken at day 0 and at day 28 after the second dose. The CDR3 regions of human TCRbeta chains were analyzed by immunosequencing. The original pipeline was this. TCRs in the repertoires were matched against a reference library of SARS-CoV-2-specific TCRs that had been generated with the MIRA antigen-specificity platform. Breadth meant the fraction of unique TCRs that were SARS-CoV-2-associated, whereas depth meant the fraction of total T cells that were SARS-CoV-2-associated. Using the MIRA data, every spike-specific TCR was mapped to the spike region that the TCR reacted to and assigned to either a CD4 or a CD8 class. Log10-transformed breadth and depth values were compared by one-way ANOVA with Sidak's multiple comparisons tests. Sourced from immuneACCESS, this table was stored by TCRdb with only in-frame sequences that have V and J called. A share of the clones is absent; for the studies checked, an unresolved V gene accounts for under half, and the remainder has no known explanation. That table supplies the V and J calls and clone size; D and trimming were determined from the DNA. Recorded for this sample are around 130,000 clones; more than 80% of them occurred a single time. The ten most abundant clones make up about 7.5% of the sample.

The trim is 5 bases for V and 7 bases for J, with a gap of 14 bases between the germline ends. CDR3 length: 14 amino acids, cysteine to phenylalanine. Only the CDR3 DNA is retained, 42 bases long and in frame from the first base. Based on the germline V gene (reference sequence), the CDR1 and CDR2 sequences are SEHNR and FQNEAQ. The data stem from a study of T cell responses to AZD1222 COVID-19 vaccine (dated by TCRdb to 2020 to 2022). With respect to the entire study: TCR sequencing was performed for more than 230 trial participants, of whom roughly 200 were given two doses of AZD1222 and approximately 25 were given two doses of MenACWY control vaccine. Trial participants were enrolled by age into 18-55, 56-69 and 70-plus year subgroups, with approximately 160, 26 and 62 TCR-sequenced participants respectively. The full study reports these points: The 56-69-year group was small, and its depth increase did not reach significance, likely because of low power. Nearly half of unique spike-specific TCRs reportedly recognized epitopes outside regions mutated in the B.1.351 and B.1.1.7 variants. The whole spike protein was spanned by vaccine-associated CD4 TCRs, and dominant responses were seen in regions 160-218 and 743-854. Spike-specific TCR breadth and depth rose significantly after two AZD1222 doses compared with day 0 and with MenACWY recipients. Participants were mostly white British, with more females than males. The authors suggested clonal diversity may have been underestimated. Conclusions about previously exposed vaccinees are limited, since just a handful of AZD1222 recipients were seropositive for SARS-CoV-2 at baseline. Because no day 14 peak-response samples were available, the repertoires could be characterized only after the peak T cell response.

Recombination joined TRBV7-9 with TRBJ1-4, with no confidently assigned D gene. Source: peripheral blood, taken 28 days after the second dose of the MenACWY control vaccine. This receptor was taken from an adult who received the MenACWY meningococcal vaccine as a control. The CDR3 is CASSPEWGIEKLFF. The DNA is TGTGCCAGCAGCCCCGAATGGGGAATTGAAAAACTGTTTTTT. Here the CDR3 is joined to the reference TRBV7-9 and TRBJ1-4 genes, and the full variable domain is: DTGVSQNPRHKITKRGQNVTFRCDPISEHNRLYWYRQTLGQGPEFLTYFQNEAQLEKSRLLSDRFSAERPKGSFSTLEIQRTEQGDSAMYLCASSPEWGIEKLFFGSGTQLSVL.